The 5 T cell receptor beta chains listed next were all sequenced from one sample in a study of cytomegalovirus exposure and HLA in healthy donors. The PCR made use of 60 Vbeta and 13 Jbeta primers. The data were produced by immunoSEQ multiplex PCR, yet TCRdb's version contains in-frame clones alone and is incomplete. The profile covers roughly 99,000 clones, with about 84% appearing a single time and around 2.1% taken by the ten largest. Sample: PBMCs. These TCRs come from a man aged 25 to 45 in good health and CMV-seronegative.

The CDR3 DNA follows: TGTGCCAGCAGCCCCGGACAGCTTAACTATGGCTACACCTTC. Protein product: CASSPGQLNYGYTF. The chain joins TRBV5-6 to TRBJ1-2; tentatively, D is TRBD1 (6 bases). The CDR3 totals 14 residues. Looked up from germline, CDR1 is SGHDT and CDR2 is YYEEEE. V was pared by 4 bases and J by 1 base, with 11 bases between.

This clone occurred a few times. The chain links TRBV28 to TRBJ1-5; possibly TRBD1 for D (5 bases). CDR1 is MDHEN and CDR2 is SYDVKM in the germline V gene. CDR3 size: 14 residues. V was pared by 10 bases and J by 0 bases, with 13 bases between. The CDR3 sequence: CATKQEYSNQPQHF. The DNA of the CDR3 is TGTGCCACCAAACAGGAATATAGCAATCAGCCCCAGCATTTT.

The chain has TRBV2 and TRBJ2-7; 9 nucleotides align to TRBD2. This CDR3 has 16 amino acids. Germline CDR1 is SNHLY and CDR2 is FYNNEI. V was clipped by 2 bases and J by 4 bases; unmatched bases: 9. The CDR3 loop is CASSEPSGTLGYEQYF. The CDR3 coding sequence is TGTGCCAGCAGTGAACCTAGCGGGACATTGGGGTACGAGCAGTACTTC.

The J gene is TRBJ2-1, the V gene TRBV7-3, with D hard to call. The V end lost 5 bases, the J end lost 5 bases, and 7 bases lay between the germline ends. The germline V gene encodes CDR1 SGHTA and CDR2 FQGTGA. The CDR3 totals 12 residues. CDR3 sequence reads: CASSAANNEQFF. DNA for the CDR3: TGTGCCAGCAGCGCGGCTAACAATGAGCAGTTCTTC. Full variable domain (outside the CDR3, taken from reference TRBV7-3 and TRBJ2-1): GAGVSQTPSNKVTEKGKYVELRCDPISGHTALYWYRQSLGQGPEFLIYFQGTGAADDSGLPNDRFFAVRPEGSVSTLKIQRTERGDSAVYLCASSAANNEQFFGPGTRLTVL.

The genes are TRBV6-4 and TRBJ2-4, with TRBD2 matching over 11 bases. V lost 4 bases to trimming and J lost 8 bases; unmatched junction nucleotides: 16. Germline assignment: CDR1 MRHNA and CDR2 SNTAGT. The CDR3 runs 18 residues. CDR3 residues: CASSACPAPSGGLYIQYF. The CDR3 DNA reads TGTGCCAGCAGTGCTTGTCCGGCGCCTAGCGGGGGGTTATACATTCAGTACTTC.